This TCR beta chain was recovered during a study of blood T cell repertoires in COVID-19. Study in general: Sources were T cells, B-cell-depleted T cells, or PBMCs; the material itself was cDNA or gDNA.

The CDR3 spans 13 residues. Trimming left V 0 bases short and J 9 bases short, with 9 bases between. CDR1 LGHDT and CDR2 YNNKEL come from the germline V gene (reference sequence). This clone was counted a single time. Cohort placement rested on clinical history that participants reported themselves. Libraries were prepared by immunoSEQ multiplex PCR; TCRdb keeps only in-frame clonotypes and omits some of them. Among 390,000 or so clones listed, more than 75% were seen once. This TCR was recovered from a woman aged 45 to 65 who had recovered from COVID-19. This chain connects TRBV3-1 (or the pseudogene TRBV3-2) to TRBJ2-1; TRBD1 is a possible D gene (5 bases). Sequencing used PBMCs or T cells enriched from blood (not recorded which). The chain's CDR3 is CASSQDLDSEQFF. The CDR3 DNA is TGTGCCAGCAGCCAAGATCTCGACAGTGAGCAGTTCTTC.